The 11 T cell receptor beta chains in this list originate from one sample, sequenced in a study of blood T cell repertoires in COVID-19. TCRdb keeps only in-frame clones here, not all; method: immunoSEQ multiplex PCR. The sample lists tens of thousands of clones, roughly 88% occurring once. The sequenced sample was peripheral blood. These receptors were taken from a man aged 50 to 59 with COVID-19, enrolled during active disease.

The chain has TRBV29-1 and TRBJ2-1, with 7 bases identical to TRBD2. From germline, CDR1 is SQVTM and CDR2 ANQGSEA. This CDR3 comprises 13 residues. V dropped 7 bases and J dropped 4; count of bases not matched to a gene: 7. CDR3 sequence: CSGTSVGYNEQFF. The CDR3 region has the DNA TGCAGCGGAACTAGCGTCGGGTACAATGAGCAGTTCTTC.

This clone appeared a few times. This chain links TRBV3-1 (or the pseudogene TRBV3-2) with TRBJ1-1; D perhaps matches TRBD1 (5 bases). The CDR3 spans 14 residues. V gave up 2 bases and J gave up 8 bases, with 15 bases separating them. CDR1 and CDR2 from the germline V gene are LGHDT and YNNKEL (reference sequence). CDR3 in DNA: TGTGCCAGCAGCCAATTGGGGCAGGGCCGCGAAGCTTTCTTT. Encoded protein: CASSQLGQGREAFF.

V usage is TRBV30 and J usage is TRBJ1-4; maybe TRBD1 (5 bases). The CDR3 runs to 16 residues. V lost 3 bases, J lost 0 bases, and 14 bases lay in between. Germline V CDR1 and CDR2: GTSNPN, SVGIG (reference sequence). The CDR3 is CAWSGGGFTTNEKLFF. The CDR3 DNA is TGTGCCTGGAGCGGGGGAGGGTTTACAACTAATGAAAAACTGTTTTTT.

This sequence joins TRBV5-4 and TRBJ2-1, with 10 nucleotides matching TRBD1. With V trimmed by 2 bases and J by 2 bases, 1 base remained unmatched. This CDR3 is 15 amino acids long. Germline lookup yields CDR1 SGHNT and CDR2 YYREEE (reference sequence). CDR3 residues: CASSFGTGAYNEQFF. CDR3 nucleotides: TGTGCCAGCAGCTTCGGGACAGGGGCCTACAATGAGCAGTTCTTC.

V and J are TRBV2 and TRBJ2-1; 12 bases are a match to TRBD2. Germline loops: CDR1 SNHLY, CDR2 FYNNEI. The CDR3 extends over 15 amino acids. The V gene end was trimmed by 7 bases and the J gene end by 4 bases; junction bases not matched to a gene: 5. The CDR3: CASTQGTSGYNEQFF. CDR3 coding DNA: TGTGCCAGCACACAGGGGACTAGCGGGTACAATGAGCAGTTCTTC.

This clone was seen a few times. The chain couples TRBV7-9 to TRBJ2-3; D call uncertain. The CDR3 is made up of 12 amino acids. The germline V gene encodes CDR1 SEHNR and CDR2 FQNEAQ (reference sequence). The V end was cut by 1 base, the J end by 6 bases, with 5 bases between. In DNA, the CDR3 is TGTGCCAGCAGCTTAGTTCATGATACGCAGTATTTT. It codes for CASSLVHDTQYF.

The chain has TRBV5-1 and TRBJ1-4; 8 bases line up with TRBD1. The CDR3 is made up of 14 amino acids. From germline, CDR1 is SGHRS and CDR2 YFSETQ. The J segment lost 6 bases and the V segment lost 3 bases, leaving 4 bases of the junction unmatched. As DNA, the CDR3 is TGCGCCAGCAGCTACAGGGGGGTTGATGAAAAACTGTTTTTT. Translated: CASSYRGVDEKLFF.

The chain has TRBV2 and TRBJ2-1, with 12 bases lining up with TRBD2. Germline V gives CDR1 SNHLY, CDR2 FYNNEI. This CDR3 has 16 amino acids. V lost 1 base to trimming and J lost 6 bases; unmatched junction nucleotides: 4. CDR3 loop: CASSEVLTSGSNEQFF. The DNA of the CDR3 is TGTGCCAGCAGTGAAGTGTTGACTAGCGGGAGCAATGAGCAGTTCTTC.

The rearrangement links TRBV5-8 to TRBJ1-6; D gene unclear. The V end lost 0 bases, the J end lost 7 bases, and 5 bases lay between the germline ends. Germline V gene data show CDR1 as SGHTS and CDR2 as YDEGEE. CDR3 length equals 13 residues. Here the CDR3 DNA reads TGTGCCAGCAGCTTGGGCGGGAATTCACCCCTCCACTTT. Its translation: CASSLGGNSPLHF.

In this sample, this clone turned up a few times. This chain joins TRBV15 and TRBJ1-5, with unresolved D. Germline CDR1 LNHNV, CDR2 YYDKDF (reference sequence). Trimming cost V 5 bases and J 3 bases, with 5 bases left between them. The CDR3 runs to 12 residues. The CDR3 spells CATSGHNQPQHF. In nucleotides, the CDR3 is TGTGCCACCAGCGGCCACAATCAGCCCCAGCATTTT.

The chain has TRBV11-2 and TRBJ2-1; D perhaps matches TRBD2 (6 bases). Germline-derived CDR1 and CDR2 are SGHAT and FQNNGV. Trimming pared 5 bases from V and 1 base from J, leaving 18 bases between. The length of the CDR3 is 17 residues. The CDR3 reads CASSPTRASVSYNEQFF. CDR3 nucleotide sequence: TGTGCCAGCAGCCCAACCCGGGCTAGCGTATCCTACAATGAGCAGTTCTTC.